What follows is one T cell receptor beta chain and its context. As yet, its antigen is unknown. Sampled 1 year posttransplant, controls received myeloablative marrow transplants, methotrexate and a calcineurin inhibitor. These data belong to a study of T cells after posttransplantation cyclophosphamide. Notes on the study in general: Recipient CMV seropositivity and CMV reactivation strongly tracked TRB clonality. Later post-transplant blood repertoires were often dominated by donor CD8+ memory clones.

Libraries were prepared by immunoSEQ multiplex PCR; TCRdb keeps only in-frame clonotypes and omits some of them. This sample has approximately 19,000 clones; 80% to 90% occur once, and the top ten carry 1.9%. Germline CDR1 SGHAT, CDR2 FQNNGV. Trimming shortened V by 0 bases and J by 7 bases, and 13 bases separated the two germline ends. This CDR3 has 15 residues. The TCR comes from a female patient in her 30s who received an allogeneic stem cell transplant from an unrelated donor, was CMV-positive, and had acute and chronic GVHD. A share of the T cells may be of graft donor origin. The sample consisted of PBMCs, taken around 370 days after allogeneic stem cell transplant with calcineurin inhibitor and methotrexate. The chain joins TRBV11-2 to TRBJ1-5; D perhaps matches TRBD1 (6 bases). This CDR3 reads CASSLDPGQGQPQHF. CDR3 sequence (DNA): TGTGCCAGCAGCTTAGACCCAGGGCAGGGGCAGCCCCAGCATTTT.